The rows below give T cell receptor beta chains drawn from one sample of a study of patients and donors after allogeneic stem cell transplantation. Using its own MiXCR run on the RT-PCR reads, TCRdb lists one record per CDR3 protein. Of about a million distinct CDR3 sequences listed, more than 15% are singletons. The sequenced sample was blood, either unsorted or a sorted T cell fraction (not recorded which). These receptors all come from a human donor who was either an allogeneic HSCT recipient or a stem cell or donor lymphocyte infusion donor (not recorded which). It is not recorded whose cells these are; they may come from a transplant donor. The CDR3 runs from the conserved cysteine through the conserved F or W. Fields, in order: J gene, clone size, V gene, D gene, CDR3 DNA, CDR3 protein. D genes are given only for firm matches. Clone size is shown for a subset of rows, as once, few, many or a class of expanded clone.

TRBJ2-7 | few | TRBV12-3/TRBV12-4 | - | TGTGCCAGCAGCCAGATGGGGGAGCAGTACTTC | CASSQMGEQYF
TRBJ1-2 | few | TRBV12-3/TRBV12-4 | - | TGTGCCAGCAGCCCCCTCGAGGGGCGTAACTATGGCTACACCTTC | CASSPLEGRNYGYTF
TRBJ1-1 | few | TRBV25-1 | - | TGTGCCAGCCACCAACAGGGCGGGGACACTGAAGCTTTCTTT | CASHQQGGDTEAFF
TRBJ2-1 | few | TRBV9 | TRBD2 | TGTGCCAGCAGCGCCCGGCCCGGGACTAGCGGGAGATCGAATGAGCAGTTCTTC | CASSARPGTSGRSNEQFF
TRBJ2-7 | few | TRBV20-1 | - | TGCAGTGCCCAGCGCGACCAGGTGGGGAGCGAGCAGTACTTC | CSAQRDQVGSEQYF
TRBJ2-4 | many | TRBV12-3/TRBV12-4 | - | TGTGCCAGCAGTTTAATTGAAAACATTCAGTACTTC | CASSLIENIQYF
TRBJ1-1 | few | TRBV10-3 | - | TGTGCCATCAGTGACCTAAGCAGAGCTTTCTTT | CAISDLSRAFF
TRBJ2-1 | few | TRBV5-1 | - | TGCGCCAGCAGCTTGGGCGGTACAATCCCACCCTACAATGAGCAGTTCTTC | CASSLGGTIPPYNEQFF
TRBJ2-7 | - | TRBV30 | - | TGTGCCTGGAGCCAGGGAGCCTACGAGCAGTACTTC | CAWSQGAYEQYF
TRBJ1-1 | few | TRBV7-9 | - | TGTGCCAGCAGCCTACAACCCTTACAGGACACTGAAGCTTTCTTT | CASSLQPLQDTEAFF
TRBJ2-7 | - | TRBV27 | TRBD1 | TGTGCCAGCAGTTTCTCCGGACAGGGGTCCCACGAGCAGTACTTC | CASSFSGQGSHEQYF
TRBJ1-1 | few | TRBV5-1 | - | TGCGCCAGCAGCTTGTCAGGGGCAAGAGACACTGAAGCTTTCTTT | CASSLSGARDTEAFF
TRBJ2-2 | - | TRBV15 | - | TGTGCCACCAGCAGGGATCTCAGAACCGGGGAGCTGTTTTTT | CATSRDLRTGELFF
TRBJ1-1 | - | TRBV7-9 | - | TGTGCCAGCACCGGCGGGAGCGACACTGAAGCTTTCTTT | CASTGGSDTEAFF
TRBJ2-5 | - | TRBV13 | - | TGTGCCAGCACCTGGACACCCCAAGAGACCCAGTACTTC | CASTWTPQETQYF
TRBJ2-5 | - | TRBV4-3 | - | TGCGCCAGCAGCCTAAAAAGGGGGACGCCTGGGGGAGAGACCCAGTACTTC | CASSLKRGTPGGETQYF
TRBJ1-3 | - | TRBV4-3 | - | TGCGCCAGCAGCCAGACGACACAGCCCTCTGGAAACACCATATATTTT | CASSQTTQPSGNTIYF
TRBJ2-3 | few | TRBV27 | TRBD1 | TGTGCCAGCAACGACAGGGGGTTTGCTGATACGCAGTATTTT | CASNDRGFADTQYF
TRBJ1-5 | few | TRBV6-2/TRBV6-3 | - | TGTGCCAGCAGTTACGGGGCTACGGGTCAGCCCCAGCATTTT | CASSYGATGQPQHF
TRBJ1-2 | many | TRBV12-3/TRBV12-4 | TRBD1 | TGTGCCAGCAGACTTAGGACAGGGGACTATGGCTACACCTTC | CASRLRTGDYGYTF
TRBJ2-7 | - | TRBV12-3/TRBV12-4 | - | TGTGCCAGCAGTTTGAATGGACAGACCTACGAGCAGTACTTC | CASSLNGQTYEQYF
TRBJ2-3 | - | TRBV5-6 | - | TGTGCCAGCAGCGAAGGTAGGCCCGCAGATACGCAGTATTTT | CASSEGRPADTQYF
TRBJ1-3 | few | TRBV20-1 | - | TGCAGTGCTAGAGGGACGGTAGGAAACACCATATATTTT | CSARGTVGNTIYF
TRBJ2-2 | many | TRBV7-2 | TRBD2 | TGTGCCAGCAGCTGGGGGGGGAGGGAGCTGTTTTTT | CASSWGGRELFF
TRBJ2-3 | - | TRBV4-3 | - | TGCGCCAGCAGCCAAGGACAGGCATATACGCAGTATTTT | CASSQGQAYTQYF
TRBJ1-4 | - | TRBV12-3/TRBV12-4 | - | TGTGCCAGCAGTTGGATTCCGACGAATGAAAAACTGTTTTTT | CASSWIPTNEKLFF
TRBJ2-3 | - | TRBV9 | - | TGTGCCAGCAGCGTATGGAGCGGTCCCACAGATACGCAGTATTTT | CASSVWSGPTDTQYF
TRBJ2-2 | - | TRBV5-1 | - | TGCGCCAGCAGCTTTCCAGGGTCCACCGGGGAGCTGTTTTTT | CASSFPGSTGELFF
TRBJ2-6 | - | TRBV9 | TRBD2 | TGTGCCAGCAGCGTAGGCCTAGCGGGACACTCTGGGGCCAACGTCCTGACTTTC | CASSVGLAGHSGANVLTF
TRBJ1-6 | few | TRBV10-3 | - | TGTGCCATCAGTGAGTCGGGAGGGAATAATTCACCCCTCCACTTT | CAISESGGNNSPLHF
TRBJ2-1 | few | TRBV20-1 | - | TGCAGTGCTAGAGATAGGGGCACCGGGAACAATGAGCAGTTCTTC | CSARDRGTGNNEQFF
TRBJ2-5 | few | TRBV3-1 | - | TGTGCCAGCAGTAAGACACAGAACCAAGAGACCCAGTACTTC | CASSKTQNQETQYF
TRBJ2-7 | once | TRBV3-1 | - | TGTGCCAGCAGCCAAGATCAAGCAGCCAGGCCCTCCTACGAGCAGTACTTC | CASSQDQAARPSYEQYF
TRBJ2-3 | - | TRBV12-3/TRBV12-4 | - | TGTGCCAGCAGCTCAAAGGGGCTAAGCACAGATACGCAGTATTTT | CASSSKGLSTDTQYF
TRBJ2-3 | many | TRBV12-3/TRBV12-4 | TRBD2 | TGTGCCAGCAGTCTCACTAGCGGGGGCTTTACAGATACGCAGTATTTT | CASSLTSGGFTDTQYF
TRBJ2-7 | - | TRBV2 | TRBD1 | TGTGCCAGCATCCTCAACGACAGGGGCTTGAACGAGCAGTACTTC | CASILNDRGLNEQYF
TRBJ2-7 | - | TRBV27 | - | TGTGCCAGCAGCTATCGACAGGGACTGGGGTACGAGCAGTACTTC | CASSYRQGLGYEQYF
TRBJ1-1 | - | TRBV5-1 | - | TGCGCCAGCAGCGGGGGTACCGGGACGTCGAACACTGAAGCTTTCTTT | CASSGGTGTSNTEAFF
TRBJ1-2 | - | TRBV30 | TRBD1 | TGTGCCTGGAGCTCAGGGGGTGGATATGGCTACACCTTC | CAWSSGGGYGYTF
TRBJ2-1 | - | TRBV11-1 | - | TGTGCCAGCAACCCAAGCGGGCTTAGCTCCTACAATGAGCAGTTCTTC | CASNPSGLSSYNEQFF
TRBJ1-1 | - | TRBV15 | - | TGTGCCACCAGCAGAGATTTAGGGGACCCTAACACTGAAGCTTTCTTT | CATSRDLGDPNTEAFF
TRBJ1-2 | - | TRBV5-1 | - | TGCGCCAGCACCCCGGACACCTCTCGGGAGATATATGGCTACACCTTC | CASTPDTSREIYGYTF
TRBJ2-7 | - | TRBV13 | TRBD2 | TGTGCCAGCAGCTTAGTACTAGCGGGAGCCTACGAGCAGTACTTC | CASSLVLAGAYEQYF
TRBJ1-6 | - | TRBV3-1 | - | TGTGCCAGCAGCCATAAGATTACAGGCGGCGGCAATTCACCCCTCCACTTT | CASSHKITGGGNSPLHF
TRBJ2-1 | - | TRBV20-1 | - | TGCAGTGCACCGGGTTCCGCCCATGAGCAGTTCTTC | CSAPGSAHEQFF
TRBJ2-1 | - | TRBV11-2 | - | TGTGCCAGCAGCTCGCAGCCCCGGGCCCAAAGGACCCCAAGCTCCTACAATGAGCAGTTCTTC | CASSSQPRAQRTPSSYNEQFF
TRBJ1-4 | many | TRBV20-1 | - | TGCAGTGCTAGCAGGGCGACTAATGAAAAACTGTTTTTT | CSASRATNEKLFF
TRBJ2-7 | few | TRBV20-1 | TRBD1 | TGCAGTGCTAGGGACAGGGAGACCTCGGGTGAGCAGTACTTC | CSARDRETSGEQYF
TRBJ2-2 | - | TRBV6-2/TRBV6-3 | TRBD1 | TGTGCCAGCAGTTACTCGAGGGGGACAGGGGTGCCCCCCGGGGAGCTGTTTTTT | CASSYSRGTGVPPGELFF
TRBJ2-1 | - | TRBV7-9 | - | TGTGCCAGCAGCTTAGACGGGACAAAGCGCGGTGAGCAGTTCTTC | CASSLDGTKRGEQFF
TRBJ1-2 | few | TRBV7-9 | - | TGTGCCAGCAGCTTAGCCGACCTGCGGGGCTACACCTTC | CASSLADLRGYTF